The next 2 T cell receptor beta chains were all read from a single sample in a study of intratumoral heterogeneity in liver cancer. Each tumour sample represents a distinct, spatially separated region of the hepatocellular carcinoma nodule. Sequencing was performed with immunoSEQ multiplex PCR; in TCRdb, only in-frame clones are kept and a portion is missing. This sample carries about 6,200 clones, 60% to 75% of them seen once, and the ten largest clones take 35% to 50%. Source: tumor tissue, taken before any cancer treatment. The receptors come from an older woman with hepatocellular carcinoma.

The V gene is TRBV7-3, the J gene TRBJ2-3; D unclear. Germline lookup yields CDR1 SGHTA and CDR2 FQGTGA. This CDR3 has 16 amino acids. V dropped 1 base and J dropped 0 bases, with 11 bases sitting between them. The CDR3 nucleotides are TGTGCCAGCAGCTTAATTGGGGTAGCTAGCACAGATACGCAGTATTTT. Translating it yields CASSLIGVASTDTQYF.

The gene calls are TRBV3-1 (or the pseudogene TRBV3-2) and TRBJ2-1; 10 nucleotides agree with TRBD2. CDR3 size: 19 residues. Germline trimming cut 4 bases from V and 3 bases from J; bases unmatched to any gene: 15. Germline CDR1 LGHDT, CDR2 YNNKEL (reference sequence). The CDR3 reads CASSLSQGASGRFYNEQFF. The CDR3 DNA is TGTGCCAGCAGCCTCTCCCAGGGGGCTAGCGGGAGATTCTACAATGAGCAGTTCTTC.